The 20 T cell receptor beta chains reported below all come from one sample, sequenced in a study of blood T cells in healthy people across ages. A J-beta primer mix and a sample-barcoded 5' primer were used in a second PCR of about 7 to 12 cycles. MiXCR, applied by TCRdb to the 5' RACE reads, yields one record per CDR3 protein. The data show 1.8 million or so distinct CDR3 sequences, approximately 39% seen once. Sequences were obtained from blood. Every receptor here comes from a human donor in good health.

This clonotype was seen only once. This chain joins TRBV6-6 and TRBJ2-1, with D unclear. CDR3 size: 14 residues. V lost 7 bases to trimming and J lost 7 bases, with 17 bases between them. In germline, CDR1 is MNHNY, CDR2 SVGAGI (reference sequence). As DNA, the CDR3 is TGTGCCAGCAACGGCGCTTGGAACGGGAATGAGCAGTTCTTC. Translation gives CASNGAWNGNEQFF.

This clonotype was counted between two and nine times. This sequence joins TRBV10-3 and TRBJ1-2, with D perhaps matching TRBD1 (5 bases). The CDR3 covers 14 residues. Germline values: CDR1 ENHRY, CDR2 SYGVKD. V was pared by 3 bases and J by 5 bases, with 13 bases between. The CDR3 protein is CAISEFLSGYGYTF. The CDR3 DNA follows: TGTGCCATCAGTGAATTTTTGTCAGGGTATGGCTACACCTTC.

This clonotype was seen only a few times. This chain uses TRBV6-2 or TRBV6-3 with TRBJ2-3; D is unclear. The V end was cut by 4 bases, the J end by 4 bases, with 9 bases between. This CDR3 has 13 amino acids. Germline loops: CDR1 MNHEY, CDR2 SVGEGT. In nucleotides, the CDR3 is TGTGCCAGCAGTTCCGGCATCCCAGATACGCAGTATTTT. Its protein is CASSSGIPDTQYF.

The chain uses TRBV20-1 and TRBJ1-2; 9 bases fit TRBD1. J lost 7 bases, V lost 0 bases, and 9 bases had no gene match. The CDR3 spans 15 residues. CDR1 is DFQATT, CDR2 SNEGSKA, per germline (reference sequence). The DNA of the CDR3 is TGCAGTGCTAGAGACCCTAGGACAGGGGCTGTTGGCTACACCTTC. It yields the protein CSARDPRTGAVGYTF.

This chain links TRBV12-3 or TRBV12-4 with TRBJ2-5; D ambiguous. The CDR3 covers 17 residues. V shed 5 bases and J shed 4 bases, with 23 bases lying between them. Here the CDR3 reads CASSESRVLSARETQYF. The CDR3 region has the DNA TGTGCCAGCAGTGAGAGTCGGGTCTTGTCAGCTCGAGAGACCCAGTACTTC.

With regard to this clonotype: One end of the junction fails to match germline, which may point to a read error. The V call is TRBV4-2, the J call TRBJ2-3, with unresolved D. Per the germline V gene, CDR1 is LGHNA and CDR2 is YNFKEQ. The CDR3 runs 15 residues. CDR3 sequence (DNA): TGTGCCAGCAACCAAGACGGGCGAGGCATAGATACGCAGTATTTT. Translation gives CASNQDGRGIDTQYF.

CDR3 bases: TGCGCCAGCAGCTCCCACGGGACAGGGATCTACGAGCAGTACTTC. Amino acid sequence: CASSSHGTGIYEQYF. The chain is built from TRBV5-1 and TRBJ2-5; 9 bases line up with TRBD1. The J call is uncertain, as TRBJ2-7 better fits the DNA end. The CDR3 spans 15 residues. Germline V gene data show CDR1 as SGHRS and CDR2 as YFSETQ.

V usage is TRBV5-1 and J usage is TRBJ2-3, with D maybe TRBD2 (10 bases). Germline V gives CDR1 SGHRS, CDR2 YFSETQ. V was clipped by 0 bases and J by 0 bases, with 20 bases between them. The CDR3 extends over 19 amino acids. The CDR3 DNA reads TGCGCCAGCAGCTTGGCCAGCGGGGGGGACAGGGCTAGCACAGATACGCAGTATTTT. Translation gives CASSLASGGDRASTDTQYF.

A few counts support this clonotype. This chain uses TRBV7-8 with TRBJ1-2; the D gene is possibly TRBD1 (5 bases). V lost 3 bases to trimming and J lost 6 bases, with 17 bases between them. The V gene's germline CDR1 is SGHVS and CDR2 FQNEAQ. The CDR3 consists of 15 residues. This CDR3 is CASSFRGAGSHGYTF. CDR3 sequence (DNA): TGTGCCAGCAGCTTTAGAGGGGCAGGTAGTCATGGCTACACCTTC.

This chain uses TRBV12-3 or TRBV12-4 with TRBJ2-7; TRBD1 matches 8 bases. This CDR3 contains 14 residues. The V segment lost 7 bases and the J segment 4 bases; nucleotides outside the gene matches: 9. CDR3 residues: CASNTGQGRYEQYF. CDR3 nucleotides: TGTGCCAGCAACACCGGACAGGGACGGTACGAGCAGTACTTC.

This clonotype appeared a few times. The rearrangement links TRBV9 to TRBJ2-7, with D possibly being TRBD2 (6 bases). Germline CDR1 reads SGDLS; CDR2 reads YYNGEE. The CDR3 is 15 residues long. Trimming stripped 0 bases from V and 5 bases from J, with 15 bases between. CDR3 loop: CASSVEGGEVNEQYF. The CDR3 DNA follows: TGTGCCAGCAGCGTAGAGGGCGGGGAAGTCAACGAGCAGTACTTC.

The chain links TRBV5-1 to TRBJ2-7; D might be TRBD1 (6 bases). The CDR3 has 14 amino acids. Germline V CDR1 and CDR2: SGHRS, YFSETQ. V was clipped by 3 bases and J by 9 bases, with 19 bases between them. In DNA form, the CDR3 reads TGCGCCAGCAGCTCACCGGGACAATCCTTTGGGCAGTACTTC. Its protein product is CASSSPGQSFGQYF.

This chain connects TRBV5-1 to TRBJ2-1; 12 nucleotides align to TRBD2. V gave up 4 bases and J gave up 4 bases; unmatched junction bases: 3. The germline V gene has CDR1 SGHRS and CDR2 YFSETQ. This CDR3 is 15 amino acids long. The CDR3 DNA is TGCGCCAGCAGCACAGGACTAGCGGGGTACAATGAGCAGTTCTTC. Translating it yields CASSTGLAGYNEQFF.

The chain links TRBV5-1 to TRBJ1-2; D call uncertain. V lost 7 bases and J 0 bases, leaving 10 bases between the germline ends. Germline V CDR1 and CDR2: SGHRS, YFSETQ. This CDR3 has 13 amino acids. The chain's CDR3 is CASGPDPNYGYTF. DNA of the CDR3: TGCGCCAGCGGTCCCGACCCTAACTATGGCTACACCTTC.

The chain recombines TRBV5-6 with TRBJ2-1; 7 bases map to TRBD2. The V segment lost 0 bases and the J segment 10 bases; nucleotides outside the gene matches: 4. The CDR3 extends over 13 amino acids. The germline V gene has CDR1 SGHDT and CDR2 YYEEEE. CDR3 amino acids: CASSLASGLEQFF. DNA for the CDR3: TGTGCCAGCAGCTTGGCTAGCGGATTAGAGCAGTTCTTC. Full variable domain (rest looked up from reference TRBV5-6 and TRBJ2-1): DAGVTQSPTHLIKTRGQQVTLRCSPKSGHDTVSWYQQALGQGPQFIFQYYEEEERQRGNFPDRFSGHQFPNYSSELNVNALLLGDSALYLCASSLASGLEQFFGPGTRLTVL.

This clonotype was counted between two and nine times. The CDR3 nucleotides are TGTGCCAGCAGCCCGCCATACGGGACTACCACAGATACGCAGTATTTT. It specifies CASSPPYGTTTDTQYF. The rearrangement joins TRBV7-2 to TRBJ2-3; 7 nucleotides match TRBD2. CDR1 SGHTA and CDR2 FQGNSA come from the germline V gene. Trimming took 5 bases from V and 2 from J; bases not matched to a gene: 10. The CDR3 is made up of 16 amino acids.

This clonotype showed up just a few times. The rearrangement uses TRBV7-2 and TRBJ2-1; D not resolved. The CDR3 contains 14 residues. The germline CDR1 and CDR2 sequences are SGHTA and FQGNSA. Trimming shortened V by 1 base and J by 7 bases, and 11 bases separated the two germline ends. This CDR3 reads CASSLVAGINEQFF. In DNA form, the CDR3 reads TGTGCCAGCAGCTTAGTGGCTGGGATTAATGAGCAGTTCTTC.

The chain has TRBV7-2 and TRBJ2-6, with D unclear. V lost 3 bases to trimming and J lost 0 bases, with 9 bases between them. This CDR3 region has 16 residues. The germline CDR1 and CDR2 sequences are SGHTA and FQGNSA. In nucleotides, the CDR3 is TGTGCCAGCAGCTTGGGCAGAGTCTCTGGGGCCAACGTCCTGACTTTC. This translates into CASSLGRVSGANVLTF. The whole variable domain, remainder taken from reference TRBV7-2 and TRBJ2-6, is GAGVSQSPSNKVTEKGKDVELRCDPISGHTALYWYRQSLGQGLEFLIYFQGNSAPDKSGLPSDRFSAERTGGSVSTLTIQRTQQEDSAVYLCASSLGRVSGANVLTFGAGSRLTVL.

The V gene is TRBV6-2 or TRBV6-3, the J gene TRBJ2-1; D uncertain. V gave up 2 bases and J gave up 6 bases, with 8 bases separating them. This CDR3 is 13 amino acids long. The V gene's germline CDR1 is MNHEY and CDR2 SVGEGT. The CDR3 is CASSYGPSNEQFF. The CDR3 bases are TGTGCCAGCAGTTACGGTCCGAGCAATGAGCAGTTCTTC.

The chain employs TRBV4-1 and TRBJ2-4; D gene uncertain. This CDR3 comprises 14 residues. Germline V gene lookup returns CDR1 MGHRA and CDR2 YSYEKL. With 0 bases removed from V and 5 bases from J, the gap between germline ends came to 8 bases. In DNA form, the CDR3 reads TGCGCCAGCAGCCAAGATTCAGGACAAAACATTCAGTACTTC. It is translated as CASSQDSGQNIQYF.